A single TCR beta chain is shown here with its context. This sample is part of a study of blood T cell repertoires in COVID-19. The CDR3 loop spans 16 amino acids. Germline CDR1 reads MDHEN; CDR2 reads SYDVKM. After removal of 8 bases from V and 4 bases from J, the junction contained 12 bases not matched to a gene. Clones were sequenced by immunoSEQ multiplex PCR, and TCRdb holds only the in-frame ones, with some missing. The sample carries a few hundred thousand clones, approximately 78% recorded once. The chain joins TRBV28 to TRBJ2-1; 9 bases agree with TRBD1. The clonotype comes from a woman aged 65 to 85 with COVID-19, enrolled during active disease. Sequences were obtained from peripheral blood. CDR3 region: CASLSAGTGPYNEQFF. The CDR3 bases are TGTGCCAGCCTCTCGGCCGGGACAGGGCCTTACAATGAGCAGTTCTTC.